The source of this T cell receptor beta chain is a study of blood T cell repertoires in COVID-19. Looked up from germline, CDR1 is GTSNPN and CDR2 is SVGIG (reference sequence). J was trimmed by 4 bases and V by 5 bases; bases with no gene match: 6. The CDR3 loop spans 15 amino acids. The assay was immunoSEQ multiplex PCR, and TCRdb's table has in-frame clones only and misses some. The sample holds around 81,000 clones, approximately 84% seen once. The specimen was peripheral blood. This sequence was found in a human donor in a cohort sampled during active COVID-19. V gene TRBV30 combines with J gene TRBJ2-1; 12 bases are a match to TRBD1. The CDR3, as DNA: TGTGCCTGGTCGCCGGGACAGGGGGCATACAATGAGCAGTTCTTC. This sequence encodes CAWSPGQGAYNEQFF.